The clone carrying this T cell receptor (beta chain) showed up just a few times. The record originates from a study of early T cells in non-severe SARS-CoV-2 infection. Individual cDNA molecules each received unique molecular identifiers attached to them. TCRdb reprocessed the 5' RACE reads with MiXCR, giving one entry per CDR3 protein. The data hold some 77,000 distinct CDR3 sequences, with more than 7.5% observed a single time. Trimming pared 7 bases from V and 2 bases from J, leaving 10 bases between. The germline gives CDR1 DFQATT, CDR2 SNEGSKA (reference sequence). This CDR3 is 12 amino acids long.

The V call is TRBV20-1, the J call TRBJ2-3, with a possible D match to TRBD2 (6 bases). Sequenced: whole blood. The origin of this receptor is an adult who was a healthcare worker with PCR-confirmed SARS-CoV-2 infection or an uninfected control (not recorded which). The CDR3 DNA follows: TGCAGTGGGGGACTTAACACAGATACGCAGTATTTT. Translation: CSGGLNTDTQYF.